A selection of T cell receptor beta chains follows, all from one sample in a study of shared clonotypes between healthy human individuals. TCRdb keeps only in-frame clones here, not all; method: immunoSEQ multiplex PCR. This repertoire shows 2,500,000 or so clones, approximately 93% found once; its top ten account for roughly 0.36%. The specimen was naive CD4+ T cells from PBMCs. The receptors were gathered from a young man in good health. Some clones in this sample may be carry-over from other donors' samples. CDR3s include the opening cysteine and the closing phenylalanine or tryptophan. D genes are given only for firm matches. Size values are once, few and many counts, or a class for expanded clones, and some rows have none.

cdr3_nt: TGTGCCAGCAGCCCGATTGGACCGCTTAGAGGCTACACCTTC
cdr3_aa: CASSPIGPLRGYTF
clone_size: NA
d_call: NA
j_call: TRBJ1-2
v_call: TRBV6-6

cdr3_nt: TGTGCCAGCAGCGTAGTAGCGACTAGCGGGAGGAATGAGCAGTTCTTC
cdr3_aa: CASSVVATSGRNEQFF
clone_size: NA
d_call: TRBD2
j_call: TRBJ2-1
v_call: TRBV9

cdr3_nt: TGCGCCAGCAGCTTGGTTCTGGGGTCCGGGGAGCTGTTTTTT
cdr3_aa: CASSLVLGSGELFF
clone_size: NA
d_call: NA
j_call: TRBJ2-2
v_call: TRBV5-1

cdr3_nt: TGCAGCGTTGGACCTAGCGGGAGGGCCGACGGGACCCAGTACTTC
cdr3_aa: CSVGPSGRADGTQYF
clone_size: NA
d_call: TRBD2
j_call: TRBJ2-5
v_call: TRBV29-1

cdr3_nt: TGTGCCAGCAGTAAGGCCCTAAGGGGGTACCACGAGCAGTACTTC
cdr3_aa: CASSKALRGYHEQYF
clone_size: once
d_call: NA
j_call: TRBJ2-7
v_call: TRBV6-5

cdr3_nt: TGCGCCAGCAGTACCTCAGTGCCCTCACGGCAGCCCCAGCATTTT
cdr3_aa: CASSTSVPSRQPQHF
clone_size: NA
d_call: NA
j_call: TRBJ1-5
v_call: TRBV23-1

cdr3_nt: TGCGCCAGCAGCTTGGGGCGGGAGGGGACAGATACGCAGTATTTT
cdr3_aa: CASSLGREGTDTQYF
clone_size: NA
d_call: TRBD2
j_call: TRBJ2-3
v_call: TRBV5-1

cdr3_nt: TGCGCCAGCAGCTTGGCCCGATACGGGACAGGTCCCCTAGCCAAAAACATTCAGTACTTC
cdr3_aa: CASSLARYGTGPLAKNIQYF
clone_size: NA
d_call: TRBD1
j_call: TRBJ2-4
v_call: TRBV5-1

cdr3_nt: TGTGCCAGCAGGCCGAGGGGGCGAGGGACTGAAGCTTTCTTT
cdr3_aa: CASRPRGRGTEAFF
clone_size: NA
d_call: TRBD1
j_call: TRBJ1-1
v_call: TRBV28

cdr3_nt: TGTGCCAGCAGTTTTGCGGGGAACACTGAAGCTTTCTTT
cdr3_aa: CASSFAGNTEAFF
clone_size: few
d_call: NA
j_call: TRBJ1-1
v_call: TRBV6-5

cdr3_nt: TGTGCCAGTACCCCGACGGCAGACGGGAAGTTCCATGAGCAGTTCTTC
cdr3_aa: CASTPTADGKFHEQFF
clone_size: NA
d_call: NA
j_call: TRBJ2-1
v_call: TRBV19

cdr3_nt: TGTGCCAGCAGACCCCGTCGAGGGGGCAATAGCAATCAGCCCCAGCATTTT
cdr3_aa: CASRPRRGGNSNQPQHF
clone_size: NA
d_call: TRBD1
j_call: TRBJ1-5
v_call: TRBV28

cdr3_nt: TGTGCCAGCAGGAAAGCTAACTATGGCTACACCTTC
cdr3_aa: CASRKANYGYTF
clone_size: NA
d_call: NA
j_call: TRBJ1-2
v_call: TRBV27

cdr3_nt: TGTGCCTGGGGGACTGGACGTTACCGAAATGGCTACACCTTC
cdr3_aa: CAWGTGRYRNGYTF
clone_size: NA
d_call: NA
j_call: TRBJ1-2
v_call: TRBV30

cdr3_nt: TGCGCCAGCAGCCTGGTGGGCAATCAGCCCCAGCATTTT
cdr3_aa: CASSLVGNQPQHF
clone_size: NA
d_call: NA
j_call: TRBJ1-5
v_call: TRBV5-1

cdr3_nt: TGTGCCAGCAGCTTAGTAGGGCCAGGCACTGAAGCTTTCTTT
cdr3_aa: CASSLVGPGTEAFF
clone_size: NA
d_call: NA
j_call: TRBJ1-1
v_call: TRBV7-9

cdr3_nt: TGTGCCAGCAGGTGGAGGGGCCAAGAGACCCAGTACTTC
cdr3_aa: CASRWRGQETQYF
clone_size: NA
d_call: NA
j_call: TRBJ2-5
v_call: TRBV7-8

cdr3_nt: TGTGCCAGCAGCATGGGACAGGGGGCCGGTGGCTACACCTTC
cdr3_aa: CASSMGQGAGGYTF
clone_size: NA
d_call: TRBD1
j_call: TRBJ1-2
v_call: TRBV11-2

cdr3_nt: TGTGCCAGCAGCTCCGCCGGGACTCCCTACAATGAGCAGTTCTTC
cdr3_aa: CASSSAGTPYNEQFF
clone_size: NA
d_call: NA
j_call: TRBJ2-1
v_call: TRBV7-3

cdr3_nt: TGTGCCTGGAAGGGCGGATATAATTCACCCCTCCACTTT
cdr3_aa: CAWKGGYNSPLHF
clone_size: NA
d_call: NA
j_call: TRBJ1-6
v_call: TRBV30

cdr3_nt: TGTGCCAGCAGCTTAACTAGCGGGGCGAACACCGGGGAGCTGTTTTTT
cdr3_aa: CASSLTSGANTGELFF
clone_size: NA
d_call: TRBD2
j_call: TRBJ2-2
v_call: TRBV7-3

cdr3_nt: TGTGCCAGCTGGGGGGGGGCTGGAAACACCATATATTTT
cdr3_aa: CASWGGAGNTIYF
clone_size: NA
d_call: NA
j_call: TRBJ1-3
v_call: TRBV28

cdr3_nt: TGCGCCAGCAGCGATCCATCAGGTGCAACTAATGAAAAACTGTTTTTT
cdr3_aa: CASSDPSGATNEKLFF
clone_size: NA
d_call: NA
j_call: TRBJ1-4
v_call: TRBV5-1